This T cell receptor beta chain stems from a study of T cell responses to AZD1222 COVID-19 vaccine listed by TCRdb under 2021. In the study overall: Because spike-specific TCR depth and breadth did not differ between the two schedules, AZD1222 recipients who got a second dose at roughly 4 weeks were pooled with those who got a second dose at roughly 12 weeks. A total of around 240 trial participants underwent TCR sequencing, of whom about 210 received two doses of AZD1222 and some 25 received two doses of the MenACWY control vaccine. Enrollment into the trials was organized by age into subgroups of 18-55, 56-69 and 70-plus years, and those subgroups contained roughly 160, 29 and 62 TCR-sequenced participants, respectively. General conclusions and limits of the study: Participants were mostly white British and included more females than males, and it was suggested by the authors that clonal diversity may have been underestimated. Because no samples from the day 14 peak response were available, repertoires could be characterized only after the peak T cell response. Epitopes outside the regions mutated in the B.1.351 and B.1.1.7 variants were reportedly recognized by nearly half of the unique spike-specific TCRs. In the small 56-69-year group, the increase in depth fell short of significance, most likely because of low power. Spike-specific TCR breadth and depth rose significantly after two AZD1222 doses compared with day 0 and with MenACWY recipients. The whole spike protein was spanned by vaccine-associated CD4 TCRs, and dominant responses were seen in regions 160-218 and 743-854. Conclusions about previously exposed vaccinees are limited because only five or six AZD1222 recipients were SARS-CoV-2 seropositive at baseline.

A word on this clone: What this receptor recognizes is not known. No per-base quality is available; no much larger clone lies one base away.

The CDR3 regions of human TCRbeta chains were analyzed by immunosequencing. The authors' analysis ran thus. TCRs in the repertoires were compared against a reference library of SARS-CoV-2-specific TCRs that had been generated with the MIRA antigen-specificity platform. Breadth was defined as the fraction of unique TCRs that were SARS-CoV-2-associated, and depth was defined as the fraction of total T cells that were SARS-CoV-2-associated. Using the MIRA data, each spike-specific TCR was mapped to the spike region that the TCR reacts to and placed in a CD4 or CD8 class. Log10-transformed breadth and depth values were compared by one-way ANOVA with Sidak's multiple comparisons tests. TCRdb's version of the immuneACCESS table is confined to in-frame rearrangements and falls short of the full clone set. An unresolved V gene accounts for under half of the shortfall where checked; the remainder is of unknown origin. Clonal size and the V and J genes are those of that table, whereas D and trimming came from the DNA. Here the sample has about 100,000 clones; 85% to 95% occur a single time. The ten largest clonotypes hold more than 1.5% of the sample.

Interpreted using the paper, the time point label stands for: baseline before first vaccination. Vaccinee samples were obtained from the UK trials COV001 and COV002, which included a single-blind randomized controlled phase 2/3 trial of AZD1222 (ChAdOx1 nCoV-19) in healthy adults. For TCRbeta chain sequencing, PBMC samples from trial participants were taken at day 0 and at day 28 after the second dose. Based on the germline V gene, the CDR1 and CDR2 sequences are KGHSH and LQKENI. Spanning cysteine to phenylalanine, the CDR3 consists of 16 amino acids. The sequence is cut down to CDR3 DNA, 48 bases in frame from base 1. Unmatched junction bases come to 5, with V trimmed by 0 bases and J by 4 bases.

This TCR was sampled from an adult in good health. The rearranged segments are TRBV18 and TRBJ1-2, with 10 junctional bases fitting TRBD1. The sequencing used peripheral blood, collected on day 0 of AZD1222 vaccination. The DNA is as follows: TGTGCCAGCTCACCACCGGCGACAGGGGGCACCTATGGCTACACCTTC. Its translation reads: CASSPPATGGTYGYTF.